This is a list of T cell receptor beta chains from one sample in a study of blood T cell repertoires in COVID-19. Clones were read by immunoSEQ multiplex PCR, and TCRdb kept only the in-frame ones, dropping some. The sample lists 150,000 to 200,000 clones, approximately 90% seen once, with 3.5% to 4.5% in the top ten. Sequencing used peripheral blood. The receptors were gathered from a human donor in a cohort sampled during active COVID-19. Both conserved end residues are part of each CDR3. The order of the fields is J gene, V gene, clone size, CDR3 protein. Clone size is stated in some rows and not others, as once, few, many or a class when expanded.

TRBJ2-2 | TRBV27 | NA | CASSSLARANTGELFF
TRBJ2-7 | TRBV19 | NA | CASSPGLTRYEQYF
TRBJ2-1 | TRBV7-7 | NA | CASSTGLAGRSSYNEQFF
TRBJ1-1 | TRBV6-1 | once | CASSERQGSYTEAFF
TRBJ1-4 | TRBV4-1 | NA | CASSPLISEKLFF
TRBJ1-5 | TRBV20-1 | NA | CSASAGGGNQPQHF
TRBJ1-4 | TRBV5-1 | NA | CASSYGQINEKLFF
TRBJ2-2 | TRBV18 | once | CASSPDYYGELFF
TRBJ2-7 | TRBV6-5 | NA | CASTLAARQYF
TRBJ2-3 | TRBV19 | NA | CASNQRTALSTDTQYF
TRBJ2-2 | TRBV9 | NA | CASSVARGPGTGELFF
TRBJ2-2 | TRBV5-4 | NA | CASSAGTGARTGELFF
TRBJ2-7 | TRBV29-1 | NA | CSVVDGSYEQYF
TRBJ2-7 | TRBV27 | NA | CASRPGLGQGLYEQYF
TRBJ1-1 | TRBV27 | NA | CASSSDRVNTEAFF
TRBJ2-4 | TRBV4-1 | NA | CASSPMAASGRMTAKNIQYF
TRBJ1-5 | TRBV7-2 | NA | CASSSEGGGGQPQHF